The rows below give T cell receptor beta chains drawn from one sample of a study of blood T cell repertoires in COVID-19. TCRdb's copy holds only in-frame clones and misses some; the assay was immunoSEQ multiplex PCR. This repertoire shows about 110,000 clones, roughly 75% found once; its top ten account for around 4%. The sequencing sample was made of peripheral blood. The receptors stem from a human donor in a cohort sampled during active or convalescent COVID-19. Both conserved end residues are part of each CDR3. The D gene is left open where the match is weak. Part of the rows lack a size; the others show once, few, many or a class for expanded clones.

TRBV5-4	TRBD2	-	TRBJ2-7	TGTGCCAGCAGCTTAGGTCTAGCGGGTTGGTACGAGCAGTACTTC	CASSLGLAGWYEQYF
TRBV7-8	TRBD1	once	TRBJ2-3	TGTGCCAGCAGCCGGGACAGAACAGATACGCAGTATTTT	CASSRDRTDTQYF
TRBV7-6	TRBD2	-	TRBJ2-1	TGTGCCAGCAGCGGTAGCGGGAGGGCCCTCTCCTACAATGAGCAGTTCTTC	CASSGSGRALSYNEQFF
TRBV11-2	TRBD2	-	TRBJ2-5	TGTGCCAGCAGCTTTGGGGGGGACCAAGAGACCCAGTACTTC	CASSFGGDQETQYF
TRBV2	TRBD1	-	TRBJ1-5	TGTGCCAGCAGTGAAGACAGGGGATCCCAGCCCCAGCATTTT	CASSEDRGSQPQHF
TRBV30	TRBD2	-	TRBJ2-2	TGTGCCTGGACCCCACCCGGGAGGAGGAACACCGGGGAGCTGTTTTTT	CAWTPPGRRNTGELFF
TRBV28	-	-	TRBJ2-6	TGTGCCAGCAGTTGGCTTCGGGGGACTGGTGGGGCCAACGTCCTGACTTTC	CASSWLRGTGGANVLTF
TRBV7-2	TRBD1	once	TRBJ1-1	TGTGCCAGCAGCCCGGGACAGTGGAACACTGAAGCTTTCTTT	CASSPGQWNTEAFF
TRBV7-2	-	-	TRBJ1-5	TGTGCCAGCAGCCAAACCAACAGGGTGGGTCAGCCCCAGCATTTT	CASSQTNRVGQPQHF
TRBV7-2	TRBD1	-	TRBJ2-7	TGTGCCAGCAGCTTCGACAGGGGGCTCTACGAGCAGTACTTC	CASSFDRGLYEQYF
TRBV6-5	TRBD1	-	TRBJ1-1	TGTGCCAGCAGGTACAGGGGAGGAAACACTGAAGCTTTCTTT	CASRYRGGNTEAFF
TRBV5-1	-	-	TRBJ1-5	TGCGCCAGCAGCTTAAGCGGGGGCACCAATCAGCCCCAGCATTTT	CASSLSGGTNQPQHF
TRBV12-3/TRBV12-4	TRBD1	-	TRBJ2-1	TGTGCCAGCAGTTTTGTTGGACAGGGAAGGTTCTTC	CASSFVGQGRFF
TRBV5-1	-	-	TRBJ1-1	TGCGCCAGCAGAGGCGGAGCGGAAGCTTTCTTT	CASRGGAEAFF
TRBV7-8	TRBD2	few	TRBJ2-1	TGTGCCAGCAGCTTGGCGGGGGTGTCCTACAATGAGCAGTTCTTC	CASSLAGVSYNEQFF
TRBV9	TRBD2	few	TRBJ2-1	TGTGCCAGCAGCGTAAAATCTAGCGGGGGTTACAATGAGCAGTTCTTC	CASSVKSSGGYNEQFF
TRBV2	TRBD1	-	TRBJ2-2	TGTGCCAGCAGAACCGGGACAGCGAACACCGGGGAGCTGTTTTTT	CASRTGTANTGELFF
TRBV6-2/TRBV6-3	-	-	TRBJ2-5	TGTGCCAGCAGTTACTTAGGGGCTCAGACCCAGTACTTC	CASSYLGAQTQYF
TRBV27	-	once	TRBJ1-2	TGTGCCAGCAGTTTCCGGGGAATCTATGGCTACACCTTC	CASSFRGIYGYTF
TRBV28	-	-	TRBJ2-6	TGTGCCACCTACTCTGGGGCCAACGTCCTGACTTTC	CATYSGANVLTF
TRBV7-8	-	-	TRBJ2-5	TGTGCCAGCAGCCCATTGAAGGGGGTCGGGGGGCAAGAGACCCAGTACTTC	CASSPLKGVGGQETQYF
TRBV18	-	-	TRBJ2-7	TGTGCCAGCTCACCCCCGTCGGGGTACGAGCAGTACTTC	CASSPPSGYEQYF
TRBV2	-	-	TRBJ1-1	TGTGCCAGCAGTAGGGGGGGCCCGATTTCACTTTCGAACACTGAAGCTTTCTTT	CASSRGGPISLSNTEAFF
TRBV10-3	TRBD2	-	TRBJ2-3	TGTGCCATCAGGACTAGCGCAAACACAGATACGCAGTATTTT	CAIRTSANTDTQYF
TRBV10-3	TRBD2	-	TRBJ2-3	TGTGCCATCAGTGTAGCAGGGACTAGCGGGGGCCAGCAGTATTTT	CAISVAGTSGGQQYF
TRBV4-3	TRBD2	-	TRBJ2-1	TGCGCCAGCAGCCAAGTAACTGGACTAGCGGGCTCCTACAATGAGCAGTTCTTC	CASSQVTGLAGSYNEQFF
TRBV28	TRBD2	once	TRBJ2-7	TGTGCCAGCAGCATGACTAGCGGGAGGGCCTACGAGCAGTACTTC	CASSMTSGRAYEQYF
TRBV5-5	TRBD1	-	TRBJ1-5	TGTGCCAGCAGCAGGGACAGGCAAAGCAATCAGCCCCAGCATTTT	CASSRDRQSNQPQHF
TRBV18	TRBD1	once	TRBJ1-2	TGTGCCAGCTCACCATCTATGACAGGGGGGTCCTATGGCTACACCTTC	CASSPSMTGGSYGYTF
TRBV30	TRBD2	-	TRBJ2-3	TGTGCCTGGAGTGGGCTAGCGGGAGCAACAGATACGCAGTATTTT	CAWSGLAGATDTQYF
TRBV7-8	TRBD1	-	TRBJ1-6	TGTGCCAGCAGCCTACGGACAGGGGGCCGTTCACCCCTCCACTTT	CASSLRTGGRSPLHF
TRBV6-5	TRBD2	-	TRBJ2-1	TGTGCCAGCAGTTACTCTCAGCGGGGGGGCGTGAATGAGCAGTTCTTC	CASSYSQRGGVNEQFF
TRBV5-1	TRBD2	-	TRBJ2-3	TGCGCCAGCAGCCGCTCTGGCGGGGGGCCCGAAGATACGCAGTATTTT	CASSRSGGGPEDTQYF
TRBV5-1	-	-	TRBJ1-5	TGCGCCAGCAGCTTGGGCGGGGTGGGTCCCCAGCATTTT	CASSLGGVGPQHF
TRBV21-1	-	-	TRBJ1-2	TGTGCCAGCAGCAAAGTCAGGACAGGGTACTATGGCTACACCTTC	CASSKVRTGYYGYTF
TRBV10-3	TRBD2	-	TRBJ2-7	TGTGCCATCAGTTTTACTAGCGGGAGTTACGAGCAGTACTTC	CAISFTSGSYEQYF
TRBV6-2/TRBV6-3	-	-	TRBJ1-5	TGTGCCAGCAGTATATCGACAGGTAACAATCAGCCCCAGCATTTT	CASSISTGNNQPQHF
TRBV5-6	TRBD1	few	TRBJ1-4	TGTGCCAGCAACGACAGGGTTGAAAAACTGTTTTTT	CASNDRVEKLFF
TRBV7-2	TRBD2	-	TRBJ2-5	TGTGCCAGCAGCCATAGAGCGGGGGGAGGGGAGACCCAGTACTTC	CASSHRAGGGETQYF
TRBV10-1	-	once	TRBJ1-5	TGCGCCAGCATCACTAAAAACCGGGAGAGTTATCAGCCCCAGCATTTT	CASITKNRESYQPQHF
TRBV2	-	-	TRBJ1-2	TGTGCCAGCAGAGGAGACCCAAGGAATGGCTACACCTTC	CASRGDPRNGYTF
TRBV7-2	TRBD2	-	TRBJ2-3	TGTGCCAGCAGCCGCGGGCTAGCGGGGGTAGATACGCAGTATTTT	CASSRGLAGVDTQYF
TRBV29-1	TRBD1	-	TRBJ2-1	TGCAGCGTTGGGTGGACAGGGATCTACAATGAGCAGTTCTTC	CSVGWTGIYNEQFF
TRBV28	-	-	TRBJ1-1	TGTGCCAGCAAGACAGATTCGAACACTGAAGCTTTCTTT	CASKTDSNTEAFF
TRBV6-2/TRBV6-3	-	-	TRBJ1-5	TGTGCCAGCAGTTACTTCCAGGGCAATCAGCCCCAGCATTTT	CASSYFQGNQPQHF
TRBV18	TRBD2	-	TRBJ2-7	TGTGCCAGCTCACCGGGACTAGCGGGCGAGCAGTACTTC	CASSPGLAGEQYF
TRBV6-2/TRBV6-3	-	-	TRBJ1-2	TGTGCCAGCAGTTACTTGAGTAACTATGGCTACACCTTC	CASSYLSNYGYTF
TRBV11-3	-	-	TRBJ2-1	TGTGCCAGCAGTTTTGGGAGGTACCGGGACAATGAGCAGTTCTTC	CASSFGRYRDNEQFF
TRBV6-1	-	-	TRBJ1-5	TGTGCCAGCAGTGGGCAACAGGGTCTAGGCAATCAGCCCCAGCATTTT	CASSGQQGLGNQPQHF
TRBV27	-	-	TRBJ1-1	TGTGCCAGCAGTTTCCCGGGGAACACTGAAGCTTTCTTT	CASSFPGNTEAFF
TRBV5-1	-	-	TRBJ2-5	TGCGCCAGCAGTATGATACAGGAGCAACAAGAGACCCAGTACTTC	CASSMIQEQQETQYF
TRBV4-3	-	-	TRBJ1-5	TGCGCCAGCAGCCAAGATTCAACGGTGAGGGATCAGCCCCAGCATTTT	CASSQDSTVRDQPQHF
TRBV21-1	-	few	TRBJ1-3	TGTGCCAGCAAACCCCCCTTGGGGGGTTCGGGAAACACCATATATTTT	CASKPPLGGSGNTIYF
TRBV18	TRBD1	-	TRBJ1-1	TGTGCCAGCTCACCTAACAGGGGCTCTGAAGCTTTCTTT	CASSPNRGSEAFF
TRBV7-3	-	-	TRBJ2-1	TGTGCCAGCAGCCCGTCGGGTCGGCAGTTCTTC	CASSPSGRQFF
TRBV9	TRBD1	-	TRBJ2-5	TGTGCCAGCAGCGCTCTCCCGGGACAGGGCCAAGAGACCCAGTACTTC	CASSALPGQGQETQYF